Following are 30 T cell receptor beta chains from one sample sequenced in a study of OX40 agonist ivuxolimab in advanced cancers. TCRdb's copy holds only in-frame clones and misses some; the assay was immunoSEQ multiplex PCR. The sample contains about 69,000 clones, approximately 80% of which appear only once. The material sequenced was CD4+ or CD8+ T cells sorted from blood, taken in a trial of the OX40 agonist ivuxolimab. The receptors stem from an adult with an advanced solid tumor such as melanoma, head and neck, liver or kidney cancer.

The V gene is TRBV5-1, the J gene TRBJ1-2, with unresolved D. In germline, CDR1 is SGHRS, CDR2 YFSETQ. Trimming pared 1 base from V and 5 bases from J, leaving 12 bases between. The CDR3 contains 14 residues. CDR3: CASSLSGMTYGYTF. The CDR3 nucleotides read TGCGCCAGCAGCTTGTCGGGGATGACATATGGCTACACCTTC.

This sequence joins TRBV19 and TRBJ1-2, with D unresolved. CDR3 length: 13 amino acids. Trimming left V 3 bases short and J 3 bases short, with 8 bases between. Germline CDR1 reads LNHDA; CDR2 reads SQIVND (reference sequence). Here the CDR3 DNA reads TGTGCCAGTAGTATTCAGGTTTACTATGGCTACACCTTC. Protein sequence: CASSIQVYYGYTF. Supplemented by reference TRBV19 and TRBJ1-2, the full variable domain reads DGGITQSPKYLFRKEGQNVTLSCEQNLNHDAMYWYRQDPGQGLRLIYYSQIVNDFQKGDIAEGYSVSREKKESFPLTVTSAQKNPTAFYLCASSIQVYYGYTFGSGTRLTVV.

This chain's CDR3 is CASSLWRNGYTF. DNA of the CDR3: TGTGCCAGCAGTTTGTGGAGGAATGGCTACACCTTC. The chain has TRBV28 and TRBJ1-2; D is unclear. Trimming cost V 3 bases and J 6 bases, with 8 bases left between them. Germline V CDR1 and CDR2: MDHEN, SYDVKM. The CDR3 contains 12 residues.

This clone was detected once. The chain links TRBV21-1 to TRBJ2-1; the DNA was not used to check the table's D call, TRBD2. TRBV21-1 is a pseudogene segment. The CDR3 covers 20 residues. CDR3 amino acids: CASSRPGLAGDFSSYNEQFF. The DNA for the CDR3 is TGTGCCAGCAGCCGTCCGGGACTAGCGGGAGATTTTAGCTCCTACAATGAGCAGTTCTTC.

The chain joins TRBV27 to TRBJ2-1, with TRBD2 identical over 10 bases. J gave up 5 bases and V 4 bases, and 5 bases lay outside the gene matches. Germline V CDR1 and CDR2: MNHEY, SMNVEV (reference sequence). This CDR3 is 15 amino acids long. This CDR3 is CASSYRTSGNNEQFF. DNA for the CDR3: TGTGCCAGCAGTTATAGGACTAGCGGTAACAATGAGCAGTTCTTC.

The chain carries TRBV5-4 and TRBJ2-1, with 11 bases identical to TRBD2. This CDR3 is built from 16 residues. J lost 7 bases, V lost 4 bases, and 10 bases had no gene match. Germline V gives CDR1 SGHNT, CDR2 YYREEE (reference sequence). The CDR3 loop reads CASSLAGGPGGNEQFF. The CDR3 region has the DNA TGTGCCAGCAGCCTAGCGGGGGGCCCAGGGGGAAATGAGCAGTTCTTC.

The genes are TRBV18 and TRBJ2-2; TRBD1 or TRBD2 may be the D gene (5 bases each). The CDR3 sequence is 14 residues long. Germline V lookup: CDR1 KGHSH, CDR2 LQKENI. The V gene lost 2 bases and the J gene lost 4 bases, with 8 bases spanning the gap. CDR3 amino acids: CASSPTGATGELFF. CDR3 nucleotides: TGTGCCAGCTCACCAACCGGGGCCACCGGGGAGCTGTTTTTT. Combining the CDR3 with reference TRBV18 and TRBJ2-2 gives the whole variable domain NAGVMQNPRHLVRRRGQEARLRCSPMKGHSHVYWYRQLPEEGLKFMVYLQKENIIDESGMPKERFSAEFPKEGPSILRIQQVVRGDSAAYFCASSPTGATGELFFGEGSRLTVL.

This rearrangement joins TRBV6-4 to TRBJ2-1; possible D gene TRBD2, 5 bases. CDR1 is MRHNA, CDR2 SNTAGT, per germline. Trimming stripped 3 bases from V and 0 bases from J, with 9 bases between. The CDR3 is made up of 15 amino acids. The chain's CDR3 is CASSEDTSSYNEQFF. The CDR3 nucleotides are TGTGCCAGCAGTGAGGATACTAGCTCCTACAATGAGCAGTTCTTC.

The chain has TRBV7-9 and TRBJ2-1; weak D call: TRBD1 (6 bases). V gave up 2 bases and J gave up 4 bases, with 9 bases separating them. Germline loops: CDR1 SEHNR, CDR2 FQNEAQ (reference sequence). The CDR3 has 14 amino acids. CDR3 protein: CASSLMGAYNEQFF. CDR3 DNA sequence: TGTGCCAGCAGCTTAATGGGGGCGTACAATGAGCAGTTCTTC. The entire variable domain, with the rest obtained from reference TRBV7-9 and TRBJ2-1, is as follows: DTGVSQNPRHKITKRGQNVTFRCDPISEHNRLYWYRQTLGQGPEFLTYFQNEAQLEKSRLLSDRFSAERPKGSFSTLEIQRTEQGDSAMYLCASSLMGAYNEQFFGPGTRLTVL.

This chain uses TRBV30 with TRBJ2-3, with 7 bases aligning to TRBD1. Germline CDR1 reads GTSNPN; CDR2 reads SVGIG (reference sequence). The CDR3 has 15 residues. The V gene end was trimmed by 0 bases and the J gene end by 2 bases; junction bases not matched to a gene: 5. The CDR3 DNA sequence: TGTGCCTGGAGTGTGGAACAGGGGTTCACAGATACGCAGTATTTT. Protein: CAWSVEQGFTDTQYF.

In DNA, the CDR3 is TGCGCCAGCAGCTTGGTGTCAGGGAGTACTGAAGCTTTCTTT. Its protein is CASSLVSGSTEAFF. V and J are TRBV5-1 and TRBJ1-1, with D possibly matching TRBD1 (5 bases). From germline, CDR1 is SGHRS and CDR2 YFSETQ. The V end was cut by 0 bases, the J end by 5 bases, with 11 bases between. The CDR3 length is 14 residues.

This clone was observed a single time. V usage is TRBV19 and J usage is TRBJ1-2; D gene unclear. CDR1 and CDR2 from the germline V gene are LNHDA and SQIVND (reference sequence). The CDR3 totals 13 residues. V lost 4 bases and J 4 bases, leaving 10 bases between the germline ends. CDR3 DNA sequence: TGTGCCAGTAGTAAGACGGGCTTCTATGGCTACACCTTC. Encoded protein: CASSKTGFYGYTF.

The rearrangement joins TRBV4-1 to TRBJ2-3; D unresolved. Trimming left V 1 base short and J 6 bases short, with 2 bases between. Germline CDR1 reads MGHRA; CDR2 reads YSYEKL. The CDR3 is 11 amino acids. CDR3 in amino acids: CASSQADTQYF. CDR3 nucleotides: TGCGCCAGCAGCCAAGCCGATACGCAGTATTTT.

This clone has only one observation. This chain joins TRBV6-1 and TRBJ2-6, with D perhaps matching TRBD2 (6 bases). V dropped 2 bases and J dropped 4 bases, with 15 bases sitting between them. Per germline, CDR1 MNHNS and CDR2 SASEGT. The CDR3 contains 17 residues. The CDR3, as DNA: TGTGCCAGCAGTGAAAGGTCAGGAGGGGCCGGGGCCAACGTCCTGACTTTC. This gives the protein CASSERSGGAGANVLTF.

This chain connects TRBV11-2 to TRBJ2-7, with 9 bases lining up with TRBD2. The CDR3 is made up of 15 amino acids. Germline V gives CDR1 SGHAT, CDR2 FQNNGV. J lost 2 bases, V lost 5 bases, and 7 bases had no gene match. CDR3 protein: CASSPRLAAAYEQYF. For the CDR3, the DNA is TGTGCCAGCAGCCCCCGACTAGCGGCAGCCTACGAGCAGTACTTC.

In nucleotides, the CDR3 is TGCGCCAGCAGCTTGGGGCAGGGGGTCGAGCAGTACTTC. It yields the protein CASSLGQGVEQYF. This chain connects TRBV5-1 to TRBJ2-7, with 7 nucleotides matching TRBD1. With 0 bases clipped from V and 6 bases from J, the junction kept 3 bases outside the gene matches. This CDR3 has 13 residues. The germline V gene encodes CDR1 SGHRS and CDR2 YFSETQ. The full variable domain, completed using reference TRBV5-1 and TRBJ2-7, is KAGVTQTPRYLIKTRGQQVTLSCSPISGHRSVSWYQQTPGQGLQFLFEYFSETQRNKGNFPGRFSGRQFSNSRSEMNVSTLELGDSALYLCASSLGQGVEQYFGPGTRLTVT.

This clone turned up a few times. V usage is TRBV7-3 and J usage is TRBJ1-5; the D is unclear. The V and J ends lost 2 bases and 7 bases respectively, with 9 bases between them. The CDR3 has 13 residues. Germline-derived CDR1 and CDR2 are SGHTA and FQGTGA. The CDR3 loop is CASSLEGSQPQHF. CDR3 coding DNA: TGTGCCAGCAGCTTAGAGGGATCCCAGCCCCAGCATTTT.

The chain carries TRBV19 and TRBJ2-7, with a weak D call TRBD1 (5 bases). Germline CDR1 reads LNHDA; CDR2 reads SQIVND (reference sequence). This CDR3 has 15 amino acids. Trimming cost V 8 bases and J 6 bases, with 23 bases left between them. CDR3 sequence: CASSTPQGRLGEQYF. The CDR3 DNA reads TGTGCCAGTTCAACCCCCCAGGGAAGGTTGGGCGAGCAGTACTTC. Drawing the rest from reference TRBV19 and TRBJ2-7, the complete variable domain is DGGITQSPKYLFRKEGQNVTLSCEQNLNHDAMYWYRQDPGQGLRLIYYSQIVNDFQKGDIAEGYSVSREKKESFPLTVTSAQKNPTAFYLCASSTPQGRLGEQYFGPGTRLTVT.

This sequence joins TRBV28 and TRBJ2-3, with D possibly being TRBD1 (6 bases). Germline V CDR1 and CDR2: MDHEN, SYDVKM. The CDR3 runs 14 residues. V was shortened by 5 bases and J by 2 bases, with 11 bases between the two germline ends. DNA of the CDR3: TGTGCCAGCAGTCCGACAGGTCCCACAGATACGCAGTATTTT. Translation gives CASSPTGPTDTQYF.

The chain is built from TRBV7-9 and TRBJ2-5; tentative D call: TRBD1 (5 bases). Trimming removed 1 base at V and 5 bases at J, with 11 bases between. Germline CDR1 reads SEHNR; CDR2 reads FQNEAQ (reference sequence). This CDR3 contains 14 residues. As DNA, the CDR3 is TGTGCCAGCAGCTTAGATGGGGCAGGGGAGACCCAGTACTTC. Protein sequence: CASSLDGAGETQYF.

CDR3: CARSTRTGPSYEQYF. As DNA, the CDR3 is TGTGCCAGAAGCACCCGGACAGGGCCGTCCTACGAGCAGTACTTC. The chain recombines TRBV5-3 with TRBJ2-7; TRBD1 agrees at 8 bases. TRBV5-3 is labeled an ORF, and its function is uncertain. This CDR3 comprises 15 residues. Trimming cost V 4 bases and J 1 base; bases outside gene matches: 7.

This clone showed up just once. The chain couples TRBV5-1 to TRBJ1-3; 10 bases fit TRBD1. The V gene's germline CDR1 is SGHRS and CDR2 YFSETQ. This CDR3 comprises 17 residues. J was trimmed by 4 bases and V by 4 bases; bases with no gene match: 11. The CDR3 DNA sequence: TGCGCCAGCAGCCCGGCGGGACAGGGGATATTGGGAAACACCATATATTTT. Its protein product is CASSPAGQGILGNTIYF. Full variable domain (remainder filled in from reference TRBV5-1 and TRBJ1-3): KAGVTQTPRYLIKTRGQQVTLSCSPISGHRSVSWYQQTPGQGLQFLFEYFSETQRNKGNFPGRFSGRQFSNSRSEMNVSTLELGDSALYLCASSPAGQGILGNTIYFGEGSWLTVV.

This clone is medium-sized (0.01 to 0.1%) by share. The J gene is TRBJ1-1, the V gene TRBV7-9; TRBD1 might be the D (6 bases). The CDR3 covers 13 residues. Per germline, CDR1 SEHNR and CDR2 FQNEAQ (reference sequence). Between the trimmed V and J ends, which lost 3 bases and 8 bases, there was a span of 13 bases. The CDR3 protein is CASSFGVQGEAFF. CDR3 bases: TGTGCCAGCAGCTTCGGGGTACAGGGAGAAGCTTTCTTT.

Only a few counts were recorded for this clone. The genes are TRBV9 and TRBJ1-3; D may be TRBD1 (5 bases). The length of the CDR3 is 17 residues. The germline V and J ends were trimmed by 0 bases and 0 bases, with 13 bases remaining between them. The germline CDR1 and CDR2 sequences are SGDLS and YYNGEE. This chain's CDR3 is CASSVDPGQPSGNTIYF. CDR3 bases: TGTGCCAGCAGCGTAGATCCAGGGCAACCCTCTGGAAACACCATATATTTT.

The gene calls are TRBV30 and TRBJ2-1; the match to TRBD2 covers 9 bases. Unmatched junction bases numbered 7, after V lost 3 bases and J lost 4 bases. This CDR3 has 15 residues. The germline V gene encodes CDR1 GTSNPN and CDR2 SVGIG (reference sequence). CDR3 region: CAWSRSGGLYNEQFF. In DNA form, the CDR3 reads TGTGCCTGGAGCCGTAGCGGGGGCCTTTACAATGAGCAGTTCTTC.

The chain has TRBV4-1 and TRBJ1-1; TRBD1 aligns across 8 bases. Germline CDR1 is MGHRA and CDR2 is YSYEKL. The CDR3 sequence is 16 residues long. V shed 1 base, J shed 0 bases, and the junction held 4 bases outside the gene matches. CDR3 protein: CASSQGTGSMNTEAFF. The CDR3 region has the DNA TGCGCCAGCAGCCAAGGGACAGGGTCCATGAACACTGAAGCTTTCTTT.

This clone was counted a few times. This same CDR3 is encoded by further DNA sequences in the sample. The DNA for the CDR3 is TGTGCCAGCAGCCAAAGGACCTATGGCTACACCTTC. Translated: CASSQRTYGYTF. This rearrangement joins TRBV14 to TRBJ1-2, with D hard to call. Germline-derived CDR1 and CDR2 are SGHDN and FVKESK. The CDR3 has 12 amino acids. With 2 bases removed from V and 4 bases from J, the gap between germline ends came to 5 bases.

In nucleotides, the CDR3 is TGTGCCAGCATAGGATCCTCTGGAAACACCATATATTTT. As protein: CASIGSSGNTIYF. The V call is TRBV6-1, the J call TRBJ1-3; D gene ambiguous. This CDR3 spans 13 amino acids. Germline V gene sequence: CDR1 MNHNS, CDR2 SASEGT. V gave up 7 bases and J gave up 0 bases, with 7 bases separating them.

The rearrangement uses TRBV5-5 and TRBJ1-2; TRBD1 aligns across 7 bases. CDR3 size: 15 residues. The J segment lost 0 bases and the V segment lost 3 bases, leaving 5 bases of the junction unmatched. Germline V lookup: CDR1 SGHKS, CDR2 YYEKEE (reference sequence). CDR3 sequence: CASSSTGRPNYGYTF. The CDR3 nucleotides are TGTGCCAGCAGCTCGACAGGGAGGCCTAACTATGGCTACACCTTC.

This clone occurred a few times. This chain uses TRBV7-9 with TRBJ2-1, with 11 bases aligning to TRBD2. CDR1 SEHNR and CDR2 FQNEAQ come from the germline V gene (reference sequence). J gave up 4 bases and V 4 bases, and 6 bases lay outside the gene matches. The length of the CDR3 is 16 residues. CDR3 nucleotides: TGTGCCAGCAGCTGGTTACTAGCGGGAGAATACAATGAGCAGTTCTTC. This gives the protein CASSWLLAGEYNEQFF. The whole variable domain, filled in from reference TRBV7-9 and TRBJ2-1, reads DTGVSQNPRHKITKRGQNVTFRCDPISEHNRLYWYRQTLGQGPEFLTYFQNEAQLEKSRLLSDRFSAERPKGSFSTLEIQRTEQGDSAMYLCASSWLLAGEYNEQFFGPGTRLTVL.